This TCR beta chain was sequenced during a study of T cell changes during pregnancy in multiple sclerosis. The repertoire was sequenced with immunoSEQ multiplex PCR; TCRdb's copy has only in-frame clones and lacks some. The sample contains under 120,000 clones, just over 90% of which appear only once. The CDR3 loop spans 13 amino acids. Between the trimmed V and J ends, which lost 1 base and 5 bases, there was a span of 8 bases. Germline values: CDR1 SGHKS, CDR2 YYEKEE (reference sequence). V usage is TRBV5-5 and J usage is TRBJ2-3; D is uncertain. The TCR originated in a female donor with multiple sclerosis, enrolled in a pregnancy study. Here the sequenced sample was peripheral blood, taken after pregnancy. CDR3 coding DNA: TGTGCCAGCAGCTTGTATCCGGGAGATACGCAGTATTTT. It encodes CASSLYPGDTQYF.